The entry that follows covers one T cell receptor beta chain sequence. Its target is not known. Sequencing was performed with immunoSEQ multiplex PCR; in TCRdb, only in-frame clones are kept and a portion is missing. The profile shows 130,000 or so clones, around 90% of them singletons. Germline V gives CDR1 SNHLY, CDR2 FYNNEI. This CDR3 is built from 17 residues. V trimming: 6 bases; J trimming: 9 bases; junction bases outside the gene matches: 17. Second-dose intervals near 4 or 12 weeks were combined. This record belongs to a study of T cell responses to AZD1222 COVID-19 vaccine. Study-wide findings and caveats: Across spike, vaccine-associated CD4 TCRs were found, dominant at 160-218 and 743-854. White British donors predominated, females outnumbered males, and clonal diversity was possibly underestimated.

The sequenced sample was peripheral blood, obtained 28 days after the second AZD1222 dose. This TCR was sampled from an adult who received the AZD1222 COVID-19 vaccine. The chain links TRBV2 to TRBJ1-6; 7 bases match TRBD1. The CDR3 sequence is CASRAGTVSIGPSPLHF. The CDR3 nucleotides are TGTGCCAGCAGGGCCGGGACAGTATCAATCGGCCCTTCACCCCTCCACTTT. The full variable domain, completed using reference TRBV2 and TRBJ1-6, is EPEVTQTPSHQVTQMGQEVILRCVPISNHLYFYWYRQILGQKVEFLVSFYNNEISEKSEIFDDQFSVERPDGSNFTLKIRSTKLEDSAMYFCASRAGTVSIGPSPLHFGNGTRLTVT.